This T cell receptor beta chain was recovered during a study of graft-versus-host responses after intestinal transplantation. About the study: The transplants performed in recipients were multivisceral, liver-intestinal, or isolated intestinal. Anti-thymocyte globulin was used for induction in all recipients, who then took tacrolimus and steroids for two to four years.

Data came from immunoSEQ multiplex PCR; TCRdb stores just in-frame clones and leaves some out. The repertoire holds roughly 8,200 clones, nearly 95% seen once, with under 2.5% in the top ten. The CDR3 totals 14 residues. Germline trimming cut 2 bases from V and 5 bases from J; bases unmatched to any gene: 4. CDR1 and CDR2 (germline): SGHRS, YFSETQ. In the case of this clone: Its antigen is not identified.

Study results and limitations: Where graft-donor T cell macrochimerism was present, patients had high graft-versus-host to host-versus-graft clonal ratios in allografts. The marrow of recipients harbored GvH clones, and ileum or blood showed some of them first.

This material consisted of PBMCs, taken 11 days after intestinal transplantation. J is TRBJ2-7 and V is TRBV5-1, with 10 bases lining up with TRBD1. The origin of this receptor is a human patient who received an intestinal transplant, so some T cells may come from the graft donor. CDR3 in amino acids: CASSFWGQGNEQYF. CDR3 DNA: TGCGCCAGCAGCTTTTGGGGACAGGGGAACGAGCAGTACTTC.